Listed below are T cell receptor beta chains from one sample, sequenced in a study of T cell responses to AZD1222 COVID-19 vaccine. This table comes from immunoSEQ multiplex PCR, and its TCRdb copy is limited to in-frame clones, with some not included. Of roughly 120,000 clones in the sample, approximately 85% were seen once. This specimen consisted of peripheral blood, obtained on day 0 of MenACWY control vaccination. These receptors came from an adult in good health. Both conserved end residues are part of each CDR3. A D gene is named only where the DNA matches it firmly.

j_call d_call v_call cdr3_nt cdr3_aa
TRBJ1-4 NA TRBV7-9 TGTGCCAGCAGCCCCGGGAGAATCGAAAAACTGTTTTTT CASSPGRIEKLFF
TRBJ1-4 NA TRBV3-1/TRBV3-2 TGTGCCAGCAGCCAAGGGACCGGGACGGCCACCGAAAAACTGTTTTTT CASSQGTGTATEKLFF
TRBJ2-7 NA TRBV4-2 TGTGCCAGCAGCCAAGGAGCAGCCTCAGCAAGGAGCTCCTACGAGCAGTACTTC CASSQGAASARSSYEQYF
TRBJ2-7 NA TRBV19 TGTGCCGTAGGGGATGGCTACGAGCAGTACTTC CAVGDGYEQYF
TRBJ1-2 NA TRBV19 TGTGCCAGCCGGACAGTTTTCGGCTACACCTTC CASRTVFGYTF
TRBJ1-2 NA TRBV3-1/TRBV3-2 TGTGCCAGCAGCCAAGGCCGGGGGGTTGATATGGGGTCTTATGGCTACACCTTC CASSQGRGVDMGSYGYTF
TRBJ1-1 TRBD1 TRBV23-1 TGCGCCAGCAGTCACCGAGACAGGGGTTTAGTTGAAGCTTTCTTT CASSHRDRGLVEAFF
TRBJ1-1 NA TRBV10-2 TGCGCCAGCAAGGGGTTCGGGGTGAACACTGAAGCTTTCTTT CASKGFGVNTEAFF
TRBJ2-7 NA TRBV6-2/TRBV6-3 TGTGCCAGCAGTTACCTTATAGGATACGAGCAGTACTTC CASSYLIGYEQYF
TRBJ2-2 TRBD2 TRBV6-6 TGTGCCAGCAGTCTACTAGCGGGGGGATTTTTGGGCGGGGAGCTGTTTTTT CASSLLAGGFLGGELFF
TRBJ1-1 TRBD1 TRBV28 TGTGCCAGCAGCCCATCCGGACAGGGGGACACTGAAGCTTTCTTT CASSPSGQGDTEAFF
TRBJ2-7 TRBD1 TRBV5-1 TGCGCCAGCAGCTTGGATGGACAGGGGGCGGAGCAGTACTTC CASSLDGQGAEQYF
TRBJ2-7 TRBD1 TRBV11-2 TGTGCCAGCAGCTGGACAGGGGCGTACGAGCAGTACTTC CASSWTGAYEQYF
TRBJ2-7 TRBD2 TRBV30 TGTGCCTGGAGTGCTCACTCTAGCGGGGTACCCTACGAGCAGTACTTC CAWSAHSSGVPYEQYF